The 18 T cell receptor beta chains given below trace back to one sample, sequenced in a study of T-cell memory formation after mild COVID-19. MiXCR was run by TCRdb on the 5' RACE reads, yielding one entry per CDR3 protein. The table shows around 250,000 distinct CDR3 sequences, with approximately 10% occurring only once. The sample was PBMCs or a T cell subset sorted from them (not recorded which). The receptors stem from a man aged 18 to 35 who had mild COVID-19 (a few samples of this study predate the infection). Cell type and time point are not known.

This clonotype occurred many times. The chain employs TRBV5-6 and TRBJ2-7; D gene uncertain. Germline values: CDR1 SGHDT, CDR2 YYEEEE. V was pared by 4 bases and J by 3 bases, with 11 bases between. The length of the CDR3 is 13 residues. The CDR3 nucleotides are TGTGCCAGCAGCCGGCGACTCATCTACGAGCAGTACGTC. Its protein is CASSRRLIYEQYV.

This clonotype has at least ten counts. The chain employs TRBV7-9 and TRBJ2-1, with a possible D match to TRBD2 (6 bases). Germline V gene sequence: CDR1 SEHNR, CDR2 FQNEAQ (reference sequence). V was clipped by 2 bases and J by 8 bases, with 22 bases between them. This CDR3 region has 17 residues. The CDR3 sequence is CASSLPEGVPGRDEQFF. The CDR3 nucleotides are TGTGCCAGCAGCTTACCTGAAGGGGTACCCGGGAGAGATGAGCAGTTCTTC.

This clonotype was detected a few times. The chain links TRBV5-1 to TRBJ1-1, with 7 bases matching TRBD1. CDR3 length: 15 residues. Germline CDR1 reads SGHRS; CDR2 reads YFSETQ. V lost 2 bases to trimming and J lost 0 bases; unmatched junction nucleotides: 4. The CDR3: CASSLRQGLNTEAFF. For the CDR3, the DNA is TGCGCCAGCAGCTTACGACAGGGCTTGAACACTGAAGCTTTCTTT.

The CDR3 sequence is CASSSRGPSSYNEQFF. In DNA form, the CDR3 reads TGTGCCAGCAGCTCCCGCGGGCCCAGCTCCTACAATGAGCAGTTCTTC. The gene calls are TRBV11-2 and TRBJ2-1; a weak D match, TRBD2 (5 bases). The CDR3 extends over 16 amino acids. Germline-derived CDR1 and CDR2 are SGHAT and FQNNGV. Trimming removed 4 bases from V and 0 bases from J, with 13 bases in between. The full variable domain, with the rest looked up from reference TRBV11-2 and TRBJ2-1, is EAGVAQSPRYKIIEKRQSVAFWCNPISGHATLYWYQQILGQGPKLLIQFQNNGVVDDSQLPKDRFSAERLKGVDSTLKIQPAKLEDSAVYLCASSSRGPSSYNEQFFGPGTRLTVL.

The rearrangement links TRBV5-5 to TRBJ2-3; no firm D call. The CDR3 has 12 amino acids. V was trimmed by 5 bases and J by 6 bases, leaving 10 bases between them. Germline lookup yields CDR1 SGHKS and CDR2 YYEKEE (reference sequence). The CDR3 bases are TGTGCCAGCAGAAAGCAAATGGATACGCAGTATTTT. Residues: CASRKQMDTQYF.

This clonotype was counted a few times. The CDR3 is CSARDLAASYEQYF. As DNA, the CDR3 is TGCAGTGCTAGAGATTTGGCAGCCTCCTACGAGCAGTACTTC. J is TRBJ2-7 and V is TRBV20-1, with D unclear. Trimming left V 0 bases short and J 0 bases short, with 9 bases between. There are 14 residues in the CDR3. Germline assignment: CDR1 DFQATT and CDR2 SNEGSKA (reference sequence).

The CDR3 protein is CASSLDVGGTDWNGYTF. DNA of the CDR3: TGCGCCAGCAGCTTGGATGTAGGAGGTACGGATTGGAATGGCTACACCTTC. V is TRBV5-1 and J is TRBJ1-2; D gene ambiguous. Trimming took off 0 bases at V and 6 bases at J, with 21 bases between the two ends. There are 17 residues in the CDR3. Per the germline V gene, CDR1 is SGHRS and CDR2 is YFSETQ.

CDR3 nucleotide sequence: TGCAGTGCAGCTCCAGGGGGGGCTGCCCACAATGAGCAGTTCTTC. This translates into CSAAPGGAAHNEQFF. The V gene is TRBV20-1, the J gene TRBJ2-1; D assignment may be TRBD1 or TRBD2 (7 bases each). Germline loops: CDR1 DFQATT, CDR2 SNEGSKA (reference sequence). V lost 6 bases, J lost 5 bases, and 20 bases lay in between. The CDR3 has 15 amino acids.

This clonotype was observed a few times. The chain recombines TRBV11-2 with TRBJ2-7; 7 positions agree with TRBD2. Germline CDR1 is SGHAT and CDR2 is FQNNGV. V dropped 5 bases and J dropped 2; count of bases not matched to a gene: 6. The CDR3 runs 14 residues. The chain's CDR3 is CASSIQAGPYEQYF. The CDR3, as DNA: TGTGCCAGCAGCATACAAGCGGGGCCCTACGAGCAGTACTTC.

Only a few counts were recorded for this clonotype. This chain's CDR3 is CASSSHPAQPQHF. The CDR3 DNA reads TGTGCCAGCAGTTCCCATCCGGCTCAGCCCCAGCATTTT. The chain combines TRBV12-3 or TRBV12-4 with TRBJ1-5; D ambiguous. This CDR3 has 13 amino acids. With 4 bases removed from V and 6 bases from J, the gap between germline ends came to 10 bases.

The chain recombines TRBV6-2 or TRBV6-3 with TRBJ2-7; 12 bases align to TRBD2. CDR1 and CDR2 (germline): MNHEY, SVGEGT. This CDR3 is 15 amino acids long. The J segment lost 2 bases and the V segment lost 4 bases, leaving 3 bases of the junction unmatched. CDR3 residues: CASSSWTSGAYEQYV. The DNA for the CDR3 is TGTGCCAGCAGTTCCTGGACTAGCGGGGCCTACGAGCAGTACGTC.

Ten or more counts support this clonotype. V usage is TRBV3-1 and J usage is TRBJ2-3, with 7 bases matching TRBD2. The trim removed 2 bases at V and 1 base at J, leaving 6 bases unmatched. The CDR3 length is 16 residues. Germline CDR1 reads LGHDT; CDR2 reads YNNKEL (reference sequence). In DNA, the CDR3 is TGTGCCAGCAGCCAACTAGAGCGGGACCGCACAGATACGCAGTATTTT. It translates to CASSQLERDRTDTQYF.

J is TRBJ1-4 and V is TRBV5-1; the match to TRBD1 covers 7 bases. CDR3 length: 14 residues. Germline trimming cut 4 bases from V and 7 bases from J; bases unmatched to any gene: 7. Germline CDR1 reads SGHRS; CDR2 reads YFSETQ. CDR3 loop: CASSAPGQSEKLFF. CDR3 nucleotide sequence: TGCGCCAGCAGCGCCCCGGGACAGAGTGAAAAACTGTTTTTT.

This clonotype was seen at least ten times. Given a much more abundant clone one base away, this may be a read error. The chain recombines TRBV24-1 with TRBJ1-5; D call uncertain. CDR1 and CDR2 (germline): KGHDR, SFDVKD. The V gene lost 4 bases and the J gene lost 1 base, with 1 base spanning the gap. This CDR3 has 12 amino acids. CDR3 bases: TGTGCCACCAGTGACAGCAATCAGCCCCAGCATTTT. It codes for CATSDSNQPQHF.

This clonotype was observed a few times. V and J are TRBV4-3 and TRBJ2-3; D call uncertain. V dropped 1 base and J dropped 2 bases, with 16 bases sitting between them. The CDR3 length is 17 residues. Germline V gives CDR1 LGHNA, CDR2 YSLEER. CDR3 in amino acids: CASSQAPSPDPTDTQYF. The CDR3 nucleotides read TGCGCCAGCAGCCAAGCTCCCTCCCCGGACCCCACAGATACGCAGTATTTT.

The chain recombines TRBV5-1 with TRBJ2-1; 8 nucleotides line up with TRBD1. The CDR3 has 13 residues. CDR1 is SGHRS, CDR2 YFSETQ, per germline. V gave up 5 bases and J gave up 9 bases; unmatched junction bases: 7. The CDR3, as DNA: TGCGCCAGCAGTCAGGACAGGGAAGGTGAGCAGTTCTTC. This codes for CASSQDREGEQFF.

The table lists this clonotype with a few counts. The chain uses TRBV20-1 and TRBJ2-3; no reliable D call. This CDR3 has 13 amino acids. V lost 3 bases, J lost 1 base, and 8 bases lay in between. Germline V gene sequence: CDR1 DFQATT, CDR2 SNEGSKA (reference sequence). CDR3 amino acids: CSARTPGTDTQYF. In DNA, the CDR3 is TGCAGTGCTAGGACCCCCGGCACAGATACGCAGTATTTT.

This clonotype was detected a few times. The chain has TRBV9 and TRBJ2-3; D is perhaps TRBD2 (5 bases). Looked up from germline, CDR1 is SGDLS and CDR2 is YYNGEE. The V gene lost 2 bases and the J gene lost 4 bases, with 14 bases spanning the gap. The CDR3 runs 15 residues. The CDR3 region is CASSVYAGQSDTQYF. In nucleotides, the CDR3 is TGTGCCAGCAGCGTTTACGCGGGTCAGTCAGATACGCAGTATTTT. Filled out from reference TRBV9 and TRBJ2-3, the complete variable domain reads DSGVTQTPKHLITATGQRVTLRCSPRSGDLSVYWYQQSLDQGLQFLIQYYNGEERAKGNILERFSAQQFPDLHSELNLSSLELGDSALYFCASSVYAGQSDTQYFGPGTRLTVL.